This is a list of T cell receptor beta chains from one sample in a study of beta chain features in type 1 diabetes. Some clones are missing from TCRdb's copy, which holds only in-frame ones; the method was immunoSEQ multiplex PCR. Of some 640,000 clones in the sample, roughly an eighth are singletons; the top ten hold just under 0.04%. Sequencing was done on a sample of naive CD4+ T cells from blood. The receptor set was obtained from a man aged 18 to 29 with type 1 diabetes. The CDR3 runs from the conserved cysteine through the conserved F or W. D genes are given only for firm matches. Clone size is not always given. Where it is, it says once, few, many or a class for expanded clones.

J gene: TRBJ2-4
V gene: TRBV6-5
clone size: .
D gene: TRBD1
CDR3 DNA: TGTGCCACCTCAGGGGGAGCCAAAAACATTCAGTACTTC
CDR3 protein: CATSGGAKNIQYF

J gene: TRBJ1-1
V gene: TRBV5-4
clone size: .
D gene: TRBD1
CDR3 DNA: TGTGCCAGCAGCTCTCCAACAGGGGGAAACACTGAAGCTTTCTTT
CDR3 protein: CASSSPTGGNTEAFF

J gene: TRBJ2-1
V gene: TRBV23-1
clone size: few
D gene: TRBD2
CDR3 DNA: TGCGCCAGCAGTCCAAGCTTCGGACTAGCTACCTACAATGAGCAGTTCTTC
CDR3 protein: CASSPSFGLATYNEQFF

J gene: TRBJ1-1
V gene: TRBV11-2
clone size: few
D gene: .
CDR3 DNA: TGTGCCAGCAGCTCGGCCGCCGGGGGCGACACTGAAGCTTTCTTT
CDR3 protein: CASSSAAGGDTEAFF

J gene: TRBJ2-1
V gene: TRBV2
clone size: .
D gene: TRBD2
CDR3 DNA: TGTGCCAGCGTTGGACTAGCGGGAGGGAATGAGCAGTTCTTC
CDR3 protein: CASVGLAGGNEQFF

J gene: TRBJ1-1
V gene: TRBV7-2
clone size: few
D gene: .
CDR3 DNA: TGTGCCAGCAGCTTTACGGGGTTCCTGAACACTGAAGCTTTCTTT
CDR3 protein: CASSFTGFLNTEAFF

J gene: TRBJ2-4
V gene: TRBV4-3
clone size: few
D gene: .
CDR3 DNA: TGCGCCAGCAGCCAAGATTCTAAAAACATTCAGTACTTC
CDR3 protein: CASSQDSKNIQYF

J gene: TRBJ2-5
V gene: TRBV6-5
clone size: .
D gene: TRBD2
CDR3 DNA: TGTGCCAGCAGTTACTCGGGACTACCAAGGGAGACCCAGTACTTC
CDR3 protein: CASSYSGLPRETQYF

J gene: TRBJ2-1
V gene: TRBV9
clone size: .
D gene: .
CDR3 DNA: TGTGCCAGCAGCGTAGCTCAGTACAATGAGCAGTTCTTC
CDR3 protein: CASSVAQYNEQFF

J gene: TRBJ2-5
V gene: TRBV7-9
clone size: .
D gene: .
CDR3 DNA: TGTGCCAGCAGGCCCGGGGCCCAAGAGACCCAGTACTTC
CDR3 protein: CASRPGAQETQYF

J gene: TRBJ1-2
V gene: TRBV25-1
clone size: .
D gene: TRBD1
CDR3 DNA: TGTGCCAGCAGTGATCCTGACAGGGCAGTCGGCTACACCTTC
CDR3 protein: CASSDPDRAVGYTF

J gene: TRBJ2-1
V gene: TRBV29-1
clone size: .
D gene: TRBD1
CDR3 DNA: TGCAGCGTCAAGGACAGGGGCAGCAATGAGCAGTTCTTC
CDR3 protein: CSVKDRGSNEQFF

J gene: TRBJ1-2
V gene: TRBV28
clone size: .
D gene: TRBD1
CDR3 DNA: TGTGCCAGCAGTTTTAACAGGGGAGGCTACACCTTC
CDR3 protein: CASSFNRGGYTF

J gene: TRBJ2-7
V gene: TRBV30
clone size: .
D gene: .
CDR3 DNA: TGTGCCTGGAGCGCGCAGGGTGTAGGGCAGTACTTC
CDR3 protein: CAWSAQGVGQYF

J gene: TRBJ2-3
V gene: TRBV5-1
clone size: few
D gene: .
CDR3 DNA: TGCGCCAGCAGCTTGTGGGGGGCCTCAGATACGCAGTATTTT
CDR3 protein: CASSLWGASDTQYF

J gene: TRBJ2-5
V gene: TRBV4-3
clone size: few
D gene: TRBD1
CDR3 DNA: TGCGCCAGCAGCCAAGAAAGACAGGGGGCAGAGACCCAGTACTTC
CDR3 protein: CASSQERQGAETQYF

J gene: TRBJ2-7
V gene: TRBV7-9
clone size: .
D gene: .
CDR3 DNA: TGTGCCAGCAGCTTGAGTCAGGGTTCCTACGAGCAGTACTTC
CDR3 protein: CASSLSQGSYEQYF

J gene: TRBJ2-5
V gene: TRBV5-1
clone size: few
D gene: .
CDR3 DNA: TGCGCCAGCAGCTTGATCGGGGGGCTGGAGACCCAGTACTTC
CDR3 protein: CASSLIGGLETQYF

J gene: TRBJ2-1
V gene: TRBV28
clone size: .
D gene: .
CDR3 DNA: TGTGCCAGCAGCCCAACGGACAGGCCCTACGTCCCGGGAGTCTTC
CDR3 protein: CASSPTDRPYVPGVF

J gene: TRBJ2-2
V gene: TRBV7-2
clone size: .
D gene: .
CDR3 DNA: TGTGCCAGCAGCTTCCTACAGCTACCGAACACCGGGGAGCTGTTTTTT
CDR3 protein: CASSFLQLPNTGELFF

J gene: TRBJ1-1
V gene: TRBV14
clone size: few
D gene: TRBD1
CDR3 DNA: TGTGCCAGCAGCCACACAGGGGGCACTGAAGCTTTCTTT
CDR3 protein: CASSHTGGTEAFF

J gene: TRBJ2-5
V gene: TRBV5-4
clone size: few
D gene: .
CDR3 DNA: TGTGCCAGCAGCTGGAAACAGGGCCAAGAGACCCAGTACTTC
CDR3 protein: CASSWKQGQETQYF

J gene: TRBJ1-2
V gene: TRBV7-9
clone size: .
D gene: TRBD1
CDR3 DNA: TGTGCCAGCAGCTTGCAGGGGGCCTATGGCTACACCTTC
CDR3 protein: CASSLQGAYGYTF

J gene: TRBJ1-2
V gene: TRBV7-9
clone size: .
D gene: .
CDR3 DNA: TGTGCCAGCAGAACGTTCCCGGTTCTCCGGGCTGTGGGGCATGGCTACACCTTC
CDR3 protein: CASRTFPVLRAVGHGYTF

J gene: TRBJ2-3
V gene: TRBV11-3
clone size: .
D gene: TRBD1
CDR3 DNA: TGTGCCAGCAGCCCGCGGACAGGGGGACGCACAGATACGCAGTATTTT
CDR3 protein: CASSPRTGGRTDTQYF

J gene: TRBJ2-7
V gene: TRBV2
clone size: .
D gene: .
CDR3 DNA: TGTGCCAGCAGTGAACGGTTTAGCGGAAACTACGAGCAGTACTTC
CDR3 protein: CASSERFSGNYEQYF

J gene: TRBJ1-5
V gene: TRBV27
clone size: few
D gene: .
CDR3 DNA: TGTGCCAGCAGTTCCAGCTTAGGGCCCCAGCATTTT
CDR3 protein: CASSSSLGPQHF

J gene: TRBJ2-2
V gene: TRBV7-9
clone size: few
D gene: .
CDR3 DNA: TGTGCCAGCAGCTTAGCGTATGGCCTCCAGAACACCGGGGAGCTGTTTTTT
CDR3 protein: CASSLAYGLQNTGELFF

J gene: TRBJ2-2
V gene: TRBV5-1
clone size: .
D gene: .
CDR3 DNA: TGCGCCAGCAGTTTTACAGAAGCCACCGGGGAGCTGTTTTTT
CDR3 protein: CASSFTEATGELFF

J gene: TRBJ2-3
V gene: TRBV7-2
clone size: .
D gene: .
CDR3 DNA: TGTGCCAGCAGCTACTTCACAGATACGCAGTATTTT
CDR3 protein: CASSYFTDTQYF

J gene: TRBJ1-1
V gene: TRBV7-2
clone size: few
D gene: .
CDR3 DNA: TGTGCCAGCAGCTTAGACTTGCGGACAGCCAAGAAAGCTTTCTTT
CDR3 protein: CASSLDLRTAKKAFF

J gene: TRBJ1-6
V gene: TRBV15
clone size: .
D gene: .
CDR3 DNA: TGTGCCACCAGCAGAGCGGGGCAGTCCCTCCACTTT
CDR3 protein: CATSRAGQSLHF

J gene: TRBJ2-7
V gene: TRBV28
clone size: .
D gene: TRBD1
CDR3 DNA: TGTGCCAGCAGTTCTTGGGGACAGATCATCTTC
CDR3 protein: CASSSWGQIIF

J gene: TRBJ1-4
V gene: TRBV11-2
clone size: .
D gene: TRBD1
CDR3 DNA: TGTGCCAGCAGCTTAACAGGGGGCACTGGGGCAACTAATGAAAAACTGTTTTTT
CDR3 protein: CASSLTGGTGATNEKLFF

J gene: TRBJ2-6
V gene: TRBV5-4
clone size: .
D gene: .
CDR3 DNA: TGTGCCAGCAGCTTGAGTGGGGGCGCTGGGGCCAACGTCCTGACTTTC
CDR3 protein: CASSLSGGAGANVLTF

J gene: TRBJ2-7
V gene: TRBV14
clone size: .
D gene: .
CDR3 DNA: TGTGCCAGCAGCCTACAGGCACAACTGTCCTACGAGCAGTACTTC
CDR3 protein: CASSLQAQLSYEQYF

J gene: TRBJ1-4
V gene: TRBV7-2
clone size: many
D gene: .
CDR3 DNA: TGTGCCAGCAGCTTATCACTAGCTGATGAAAAACTGTTTTTT
CDR3 protein: CASSLSLADEKLFF

J gene: TRBJ2-7
V gene: TRBV7-2
clone size: .
D gene: .
CDR3 DNA: TGTGCCAGCAGCTTGTACGGTAGCTCCAACTACGAGCAGTACTTC
CDR3 protein: CASSLYGSSNYEQYF

J gene: TRBJ2-4
V gene: TRBV5-1
clone size: .
D gene: TRBD2
CDR3 DNA: TGCGCCAGCAGCTTGGGCCTAGCGGGACTAGCCAAAAACATTCAGTACTTC
CDR3 protein: CASSLGLAGLAKNIQYF

J gene: TRBJ2-5
V gene: TRBV30
clone size: .
D gene: TRBD1
CDR3 DNA: TGTGCCTGGAGTCCTTTGTGGACAGGTCAAGAGACCCAGTACTTC
CDR3 protein: CAWSPLWTGQETQYF

J gene: TRBJ2-3
V gene: TRBV2
clone size: .
D gene: .
CDR3 DNA: TGTGCCAGCCGGGGAGGATGGTCAGATACGCAGTATTTT
CDR3 protein: CASRGGWSDTQYF

J gene: TRBJ2-1
V gene: TRBV5-1
clone size: .
D gene: TRBD2
CDR3 DNA: TGCGCCAGCAGCTTGGCCTTGGGAGGGCCGAATGAGCAGTTCTTC
CDR3 protein: CASSLALGGPNEQFF